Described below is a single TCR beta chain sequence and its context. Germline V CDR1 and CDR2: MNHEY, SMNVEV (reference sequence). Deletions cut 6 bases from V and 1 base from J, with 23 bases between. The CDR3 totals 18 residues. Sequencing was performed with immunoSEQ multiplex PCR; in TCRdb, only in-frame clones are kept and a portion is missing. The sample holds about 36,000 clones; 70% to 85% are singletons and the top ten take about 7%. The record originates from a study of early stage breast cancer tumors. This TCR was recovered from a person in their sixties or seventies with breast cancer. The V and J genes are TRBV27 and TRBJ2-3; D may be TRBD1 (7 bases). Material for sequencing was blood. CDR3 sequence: CASRSLYRGGAGTDTQYF. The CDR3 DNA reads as TGTGCCAGCAGATCACTGTACAGGGGAGGAGCAGGCACAGATACGCAGTATTTT.